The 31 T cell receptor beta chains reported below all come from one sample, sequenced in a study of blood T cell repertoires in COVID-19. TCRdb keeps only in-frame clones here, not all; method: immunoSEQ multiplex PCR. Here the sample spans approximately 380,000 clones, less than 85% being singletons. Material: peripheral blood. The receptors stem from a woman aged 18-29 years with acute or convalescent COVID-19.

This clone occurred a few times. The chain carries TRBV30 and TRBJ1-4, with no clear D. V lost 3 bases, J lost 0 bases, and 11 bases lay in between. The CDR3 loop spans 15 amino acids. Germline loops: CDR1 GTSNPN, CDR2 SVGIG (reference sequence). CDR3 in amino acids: CAWRQPGATNEKLFF. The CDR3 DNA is TGTGCCTGGAGGCAGCCGGGAGCAACTAATGAAAAACTGTTTTTT.

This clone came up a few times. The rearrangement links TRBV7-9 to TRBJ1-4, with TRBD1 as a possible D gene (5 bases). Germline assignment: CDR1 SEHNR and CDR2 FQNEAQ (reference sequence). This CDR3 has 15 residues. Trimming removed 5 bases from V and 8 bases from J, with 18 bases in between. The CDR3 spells CASSPGDLSGEKLFF. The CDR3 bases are TGTGCCAGCAGCCCGGGGGACCTGAGTGGGGAAAAACTGTTTTTT.

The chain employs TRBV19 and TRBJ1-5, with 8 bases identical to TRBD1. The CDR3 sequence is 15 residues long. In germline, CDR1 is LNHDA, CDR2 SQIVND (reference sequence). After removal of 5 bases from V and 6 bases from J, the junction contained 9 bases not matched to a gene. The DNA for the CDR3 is TGTGCCAGTAGTTCGAGGACAGGGCCCGCTCAGCCCCAGCATTTT. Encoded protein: CASSSRTGPAQPQHF.

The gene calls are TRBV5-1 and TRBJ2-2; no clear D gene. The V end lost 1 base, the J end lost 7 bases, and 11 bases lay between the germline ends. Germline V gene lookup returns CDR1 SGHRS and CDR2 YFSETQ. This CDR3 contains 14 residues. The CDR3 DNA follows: TGCGCCAGCAGCTTGTATGGTTCGGGCGGGGAGCTGTTTTTT. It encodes CASSLYGSGGELFF.

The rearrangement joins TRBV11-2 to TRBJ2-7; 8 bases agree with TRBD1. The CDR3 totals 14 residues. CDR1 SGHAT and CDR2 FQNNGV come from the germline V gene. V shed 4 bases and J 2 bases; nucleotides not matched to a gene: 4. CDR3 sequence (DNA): TGTGCCAGCAGCTCAGTGGACAGGGCCTACGAGCAGTACTTC. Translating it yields CASSSVDRAYEQYF.

The CDR3 is CASAIIGTRQEQYF. Written as DNA, the CDR3 is TGTGCCAGCGCCATCATAGGGACTAGGCAAGAGCAGTACTTC. V usage is TRBV5-6 and J usage is TRBJ2-7; 8 bases map to TRBD2. J was trimmed by 7 bases and V by 7 bases; bases with no gene match: 13. The CDR3 has 14 residues. Germline CDR1 SGHDT, CDR2 YYEEEE. Using reference TRBV5-6 and TRBJ2-7 for the parts outside the CDR3, the full variable domain is DAGVTQSPTHLIKTRGQQVTLRCSPKSGHDTVSWYQQALGQGPQFIFQYYEEEERQRGNFPDRFSGHQFPNYSSELNVNALLLGDSALYLCASAIIGTRQEQYFGPGTRLTVT.

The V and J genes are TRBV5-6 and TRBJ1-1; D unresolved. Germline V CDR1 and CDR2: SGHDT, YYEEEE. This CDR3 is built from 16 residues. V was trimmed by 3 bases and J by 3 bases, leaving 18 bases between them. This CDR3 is CASSWGGPRAHTEAFF. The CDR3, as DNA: TGTGCCAGCAGCTGGGGAGGGCCAAGGGCCCACACTGAAGCTTTCTTT.

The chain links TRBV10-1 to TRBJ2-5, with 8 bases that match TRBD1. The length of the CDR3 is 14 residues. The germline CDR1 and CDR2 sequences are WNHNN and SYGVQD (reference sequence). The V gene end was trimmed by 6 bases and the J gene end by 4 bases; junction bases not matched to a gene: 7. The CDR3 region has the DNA TGCGCCAGCAGCGGGGACAGGAGCCTAGAGACCCAGTACTTC. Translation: CASSGDRSLETQYF.

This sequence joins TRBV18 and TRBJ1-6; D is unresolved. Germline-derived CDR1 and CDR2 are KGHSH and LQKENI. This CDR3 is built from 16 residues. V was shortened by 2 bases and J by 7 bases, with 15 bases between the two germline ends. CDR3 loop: CASSPYGAEWNSPLHF. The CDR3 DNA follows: TGTGCCAGCTCACCATACGGAGCGGAGTGGAATTCACCCCTCCACTTT.

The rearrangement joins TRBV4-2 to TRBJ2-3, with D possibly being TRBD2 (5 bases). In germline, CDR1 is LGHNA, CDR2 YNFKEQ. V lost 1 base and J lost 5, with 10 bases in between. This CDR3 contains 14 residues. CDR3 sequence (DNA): TGTGCCAGCAGCCAAGCCCGGGGTGGAGATACGCAGTATTTT. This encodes CASSQARGGDTQYF.

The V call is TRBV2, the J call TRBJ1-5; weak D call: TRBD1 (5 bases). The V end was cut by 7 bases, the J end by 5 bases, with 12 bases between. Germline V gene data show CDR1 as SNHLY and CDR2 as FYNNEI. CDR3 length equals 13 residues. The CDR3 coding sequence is TGTGCCAGCAAGGACGTAGGGGATCAGCCCCAGCATTTT. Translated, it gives CASKDVGDQPQHF.

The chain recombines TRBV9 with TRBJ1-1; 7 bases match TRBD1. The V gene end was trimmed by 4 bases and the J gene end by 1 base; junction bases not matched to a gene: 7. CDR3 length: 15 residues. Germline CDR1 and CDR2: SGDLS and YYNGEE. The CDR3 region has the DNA TGTGCCAGCAGCTCACAGGGGAAAGGGAACACTGAAGCTTTCTTT. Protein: CASSSQGKGNTEAFF.

The CDR3: CASGGGGSLNYGYTF. The CDR3, as DNA: TGTGCCAGCGGGGGGGGCGGATCACTAAACTATGGCTACACCTTC. The chain is built from TRBV2 and TRBJ1-2, with D maybe TRBD1 (6 bases). The germline CDR1 and CDR2 sequences are SNHLY and FYNNEI. V gave up 8 bases and J gave up 2 bases, with 18 bases separating them. The CDR3 sequence is 15 residues long. The entire variable domain, with the rest obtained from reference TRBV2 and TRBJ1-2, is as follows: EPEVTQTPSHQVTQMGQEVILRCVPISNHLYFYWYRQILGQKVEFLVSFYNNEISEKSEIFDDQFSVERPDGSNFTLKIRSTKLEDSAMYFCASGGGGSLNYGYTFGSGTRLTVV.

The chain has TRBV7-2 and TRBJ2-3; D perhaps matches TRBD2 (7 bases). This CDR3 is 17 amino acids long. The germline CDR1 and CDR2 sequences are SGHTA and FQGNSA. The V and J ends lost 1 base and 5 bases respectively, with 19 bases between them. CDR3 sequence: CASSLGPAGAEGDTQYF. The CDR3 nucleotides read TGTGCCAGCAGCTTAGGTCCTGCGGGGGCCGAGGGAGATACGCAGTATTTT.

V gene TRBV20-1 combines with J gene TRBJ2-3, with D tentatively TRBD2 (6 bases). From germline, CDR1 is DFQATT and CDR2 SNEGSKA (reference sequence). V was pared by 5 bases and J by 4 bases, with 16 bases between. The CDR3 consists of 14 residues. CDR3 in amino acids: CSARGTSPPDTQYF. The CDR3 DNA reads TGCAGTGCTCGTGGGACTTCTCCCCCAGATACGCAGTATTTT.

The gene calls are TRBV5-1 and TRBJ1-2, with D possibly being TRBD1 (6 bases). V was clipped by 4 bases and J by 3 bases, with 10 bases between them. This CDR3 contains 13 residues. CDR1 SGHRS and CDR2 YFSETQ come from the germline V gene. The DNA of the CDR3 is TGCGCCAGCAGCCCAGGGGTAGACTATGGCTACACCTTC. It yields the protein CASSPGVDYGYTF.

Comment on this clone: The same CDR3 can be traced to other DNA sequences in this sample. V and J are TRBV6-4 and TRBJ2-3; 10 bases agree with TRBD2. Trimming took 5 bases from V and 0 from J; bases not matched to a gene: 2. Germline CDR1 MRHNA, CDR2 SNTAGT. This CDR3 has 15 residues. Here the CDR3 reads CASSLAGASTDTQYF. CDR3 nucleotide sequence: TGTGCCAGCAGTCTAGCGGGGGCAAGCACAGATACGCAGTATTTT.

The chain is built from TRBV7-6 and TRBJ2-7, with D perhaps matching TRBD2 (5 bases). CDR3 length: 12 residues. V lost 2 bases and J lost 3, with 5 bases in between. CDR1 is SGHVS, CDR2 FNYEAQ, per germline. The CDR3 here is CASSLRGYEQYF. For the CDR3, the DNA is TGTGCCAGCAGCTTACGGGGCTACGAGCAGTACTTC. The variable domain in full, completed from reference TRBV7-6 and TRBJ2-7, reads GAGVSQSPRYKVTKRGQDVALRCDPISGHVSLYWYRQALGQGPEFLTYFNYEAQQDKSGLPNDRFSAERPEGSISTLTIQRTEQRDSAMYRCASSLRGYEQYFGPGTRLTVT.

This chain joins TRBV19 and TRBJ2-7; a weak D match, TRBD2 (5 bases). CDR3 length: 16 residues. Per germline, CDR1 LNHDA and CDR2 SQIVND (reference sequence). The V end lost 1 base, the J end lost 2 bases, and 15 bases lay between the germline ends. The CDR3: CASSIVLGRAAYEQYF. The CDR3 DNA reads TGTGCCAGTAGTATAGTGCTTGGGCGGGCCGCCTACGAGCAGTACTTC.

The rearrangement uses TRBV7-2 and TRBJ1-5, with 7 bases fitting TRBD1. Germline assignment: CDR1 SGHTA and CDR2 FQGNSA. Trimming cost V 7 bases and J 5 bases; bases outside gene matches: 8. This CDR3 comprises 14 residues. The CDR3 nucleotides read TGTGCCAGCACCCCAGGGGGTGGTTATCAGCCCCAGCATTTT. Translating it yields CASTPGGGYQPQHF.

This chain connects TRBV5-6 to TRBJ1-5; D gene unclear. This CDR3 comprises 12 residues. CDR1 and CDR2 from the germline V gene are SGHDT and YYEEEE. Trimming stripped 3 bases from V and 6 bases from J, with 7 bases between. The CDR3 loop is CASSSGTQPQHF. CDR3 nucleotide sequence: TGTGCCAGCAGCTCAGGAACTCAGCCCCAGCATTTT. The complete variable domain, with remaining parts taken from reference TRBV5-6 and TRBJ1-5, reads DAGVTQSPTHLIKTRGQQVTLRCSPKSGHDTVSWYQQALGQGPQFIFQYYEEEERQRGNFPDRFSGHQFPNYSSELNVNALLLGDSALYLCASSSGTQPQHFGDGTRLSIL.

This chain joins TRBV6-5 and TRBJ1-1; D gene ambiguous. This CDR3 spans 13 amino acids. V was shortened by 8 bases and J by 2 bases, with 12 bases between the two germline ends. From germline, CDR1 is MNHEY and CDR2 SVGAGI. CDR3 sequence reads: CASGYTANTEAFF. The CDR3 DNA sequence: TGTGCCAGCGGGTACACAGCTAACACTGAAGCTTTCTTT.

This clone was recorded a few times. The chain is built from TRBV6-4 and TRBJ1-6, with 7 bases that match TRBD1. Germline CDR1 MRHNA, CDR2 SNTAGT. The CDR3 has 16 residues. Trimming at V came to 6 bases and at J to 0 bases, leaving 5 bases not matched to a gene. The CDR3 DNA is TGTGCCAGCAGAGGGGACAGCAGCTCCTATAATTCACCCCTCCACTTT. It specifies CASRGDSSSYNSPLHF.

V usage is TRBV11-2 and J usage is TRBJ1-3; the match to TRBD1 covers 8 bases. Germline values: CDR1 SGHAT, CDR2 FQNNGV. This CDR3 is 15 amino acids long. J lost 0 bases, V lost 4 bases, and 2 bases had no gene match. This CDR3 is CASSSGQGSGNTIYF. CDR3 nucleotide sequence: TGTGCCAGCAGCTCCGGACAGGGCTCTGGAAACACCATATATTTT.

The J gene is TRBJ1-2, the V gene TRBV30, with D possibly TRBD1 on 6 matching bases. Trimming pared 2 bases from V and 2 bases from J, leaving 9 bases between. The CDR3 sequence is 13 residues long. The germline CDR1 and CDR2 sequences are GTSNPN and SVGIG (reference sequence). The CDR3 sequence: CAWSSQGNYGYTF. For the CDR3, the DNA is TGTGCCTGGAGTTCGCAGGGGAACTATGGCTACACCTTC.

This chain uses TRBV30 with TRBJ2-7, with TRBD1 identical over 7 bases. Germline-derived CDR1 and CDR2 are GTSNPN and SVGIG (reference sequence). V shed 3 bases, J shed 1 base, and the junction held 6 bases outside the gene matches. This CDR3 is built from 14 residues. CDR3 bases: TGTGCCTGGAGATTTGCAGGGGGTTCCTACGAGCAGTACTTC. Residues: CAWRFAGGSYEQYF.

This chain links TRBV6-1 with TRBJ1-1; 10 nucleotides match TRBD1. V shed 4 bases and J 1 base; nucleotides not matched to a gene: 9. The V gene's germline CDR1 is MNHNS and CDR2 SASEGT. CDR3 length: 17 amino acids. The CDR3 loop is CASSGSGQGIENTEAFF. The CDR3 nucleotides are TGTGCCAGCAGTGGCTCGGGACAGGGGATCGAGAACACTGAAGCTTTCTTT.

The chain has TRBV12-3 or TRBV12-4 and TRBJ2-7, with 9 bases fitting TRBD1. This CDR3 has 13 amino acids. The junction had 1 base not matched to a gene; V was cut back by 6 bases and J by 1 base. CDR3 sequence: CASRGTGSYEQYF. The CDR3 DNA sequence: TGTGCCAGCAGGGGGACAGGGTCCTACGAGCAGTACTTC.

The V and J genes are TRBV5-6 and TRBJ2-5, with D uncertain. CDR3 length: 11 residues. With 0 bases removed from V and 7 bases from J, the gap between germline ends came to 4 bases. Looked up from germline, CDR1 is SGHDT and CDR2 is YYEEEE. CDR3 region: CASSLGGTQYF. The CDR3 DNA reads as TGTGCCAGCAGCTTGGGAGGGACCCAGTACTTC.

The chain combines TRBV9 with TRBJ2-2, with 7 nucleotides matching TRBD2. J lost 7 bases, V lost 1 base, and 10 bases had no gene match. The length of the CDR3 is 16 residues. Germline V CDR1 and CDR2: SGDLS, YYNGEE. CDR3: CASSVRSQGGIGELFF. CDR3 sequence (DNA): TGTGCCAGCAGCGTACGTAGTCAGGGAGGGATCGGGGAGCTGTTTTTT.

CDR3 nucleotide sequence: TGTGCCAGCAGCGTAGGTAGTTCACCCCTCCACTTT. Encoded protein: CASSVGSSPLHF. The gene calls are TRBV9 and TRBJ1-6; D unresolved. This CDR3 has 12 amino acids. Germline CDR1 reads SGDLS; CDR2 reads YYNGEE. V was trimmed by 0 bases and J by 9 bases, leaving 4 bases between them.